This TCR beta chain was observed in a study of CD8+ T cells in alopecia areata. Whole-study findings and limits: With one nonresponder, baseline CD8+ expansion's link to response remains uncertain. Significant decreases in scalp clonality and expanded CD8+ clones followed tofacitinib treatment. In blood and scalp, many expanded lesional clones persisted during tofacitinib. Scalp lesions, especially in alopecia totalis/universalis, had higher clonality than normal scalp.

In germline, CDR1 is SQVTM, CDR2 ANQGSEA. CDR3 length: 11 amino acids. Trimming shortened V by 0 bases and J by 6 bases, and 5 bases separated the two germline ends. Treatment given: oral pan-JAK inhibitor, 5-10 mg twice daily. Remarks on this clone: Its specificity is not known.

cDNA serving as the sequencing template came from extracted, reverse transcribed RNA. Using immunoSEQ multiplex PCR, the repertoire was profiled, and TCRdb retains in-frame clones only, with some absent. This sample has over 100,000 clones; around 53% occur once, and the top ten carry about 12%. The chain has TRBV29-1 and TRBJ1-1; no reliable D call. The source is a human donor with alopecia areata. The sequencing used CD8+ T cells sorted from blood, collected at week 24, from a patient treated with tofacitinib. The CDR3 DNA sequence: TGCAGCGTTGAAGAGGAACCTGAAGCTTTCTTT. It is translated as CSVEEEPEAFF. Full variable domain (missing parts from reference TRBV29-1 and TRBJ1-1): SAVISQKPSRDICQRGTSLTIQCQVDSQVTMMFWYRQQPGQSLTLIATANQGSEATYESGFVIDKFPISRPNLTFSTLTVSNMSPEDSSIYLCSVEEEPEAFFGQGTRLTVV.